This T cell receptor beta chain was found in a study of T cell changes during pregnancy in multiple sclerosis (dated by TCRdb to between 2019 and 2020). Regarding the complete study: In women with multiple sclerosis, the researchers looked at how the T cell repertoire shifted as pregnancy progressed.

The receptor library was made with the immunoSEQ multiplex PCR assay. TCRdb holds this immuneACCESS table with in-frame rearrangements only. Some clones are missing; in checked studies, unresolved V genes explain under half, and the rest has no known cause. For this sample there are 40,000 or so clones; 88% appear just once. The top ten hold around 7.2% of the sample. The CDR3, from cysteine to phenylalanine, totals 14 residues. Here the CDR3 DNA is all that survives: 42 bases in frame from base 1. The germline V gene sets CDR1 to MNHNS and CDR2 to SASEGT. V is pruned by 5 bases and J by 3 bases, leaving 4 bases of the junction without a gene match. This clone has more than one count but fewer than ten. Its specific antigen is unknown. No much larger clonotype is one base removed from it; base qualities were not supplied.

The specimen comprised CD8+ T cells from peripheral blood mononuclear cells, sampled in the third trimester of pregnancy. The receptor's source is a female donor with multiple sclerosis, enrolled in a pregnancy study. In this chain, TRBV6-1 is recombined with TRBJ1-5, with 7 central nucleotides matching TRBD1. The CDR3 region has the sequence CASSPQGDNQPQHF. The DNA sequence follows: TGTGCCAGCAGTCCTCAGGGGGACAATCAGCCCCAGCATTTT.